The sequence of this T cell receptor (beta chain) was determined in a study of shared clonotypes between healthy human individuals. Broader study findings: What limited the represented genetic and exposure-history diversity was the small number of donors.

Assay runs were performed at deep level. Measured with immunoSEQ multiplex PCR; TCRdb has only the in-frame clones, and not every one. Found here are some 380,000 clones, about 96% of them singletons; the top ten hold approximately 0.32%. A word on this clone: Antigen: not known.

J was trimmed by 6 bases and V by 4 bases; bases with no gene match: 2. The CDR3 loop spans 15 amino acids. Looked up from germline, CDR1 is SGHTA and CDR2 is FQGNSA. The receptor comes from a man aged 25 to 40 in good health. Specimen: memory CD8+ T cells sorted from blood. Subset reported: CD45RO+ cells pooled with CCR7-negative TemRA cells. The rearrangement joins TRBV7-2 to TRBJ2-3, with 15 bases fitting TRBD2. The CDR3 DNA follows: TGTGCCAGCAGCTCTGGGACTAGCGGGAGGGATACGCAGTATTTT. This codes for CASSSGTSGRDTQYF.